This entry is about one TCR beta chain. Its antigen is not identified. The source of the sample is a study of identifying expanded T cells in peripheral blood. Findings and limits, study-wide: Approximately two-week clone count variance significantly increased as total template count grew. Differentially abundant clones: about 1.1 between replicates, roughly 16 at about two weeks, less than 20 at four.

Assay used: immunoSEQ multiplex PCR; TCRdb lists only in-frame clones, some missing. The sample includes around 50,000 clones, approximately 89% seen only once; the top ten take approximately 3.8%. Germline V gene lookup returns CDR1 WNHNN and CDR2 SYGVQD (reference sequence). V dropped 5 bases and J dropped 7 bases, with 14 bases sitting between them. The CDR3 covers 14 residues. The rearrangement links TRBV10-1 to TRBJ1-4, with D possibly TRBD1 on 6 matching bases. The sequence was collected from a person aged 18-70 years in good health. Sequenced: blood. CDR3 nucleotide sequence: TGCGCCAGCAGTAAAACCAGGGGCGGTGAAAAACTGTTTTTT. Its translation: CASSKTRGGEKLFF.